Sequencing of this T cell receptor beta chain was carried out in a study of T cell changes during pregnancy in multiple sclerosis. Only in-frame clones appear in the TCRdb table, and some are missing; sequencing was by immunoSEQ multiplex PCR. The table lists about 57,000 clones, about 90% of them singletons. Germline lookup yields CDR1 SNHLY and CDR2 FYNNEI. The V and J ends lost 0 bases and 6 bases, in that order; junction bases with no gene match: 4. The CDR3 covers 16 residues. This sequence was found in a female donor with multiple sclerosis, enrolled in a pregnancy study. Material: CD4+ T cells from peripheral blood mononuclear cells, obtained in the second trimester of pregnancy. The genes are TRBV2 and TRBJ1-6, with 8 bases matching TRBD1. The DNA of the CDR3 is TGTGCCAGCAGTGAAGCCCAGGGGGCTATTAATTCACCCCTCCACTTT. It yields the protein CASSEAQGAINSPLHF.